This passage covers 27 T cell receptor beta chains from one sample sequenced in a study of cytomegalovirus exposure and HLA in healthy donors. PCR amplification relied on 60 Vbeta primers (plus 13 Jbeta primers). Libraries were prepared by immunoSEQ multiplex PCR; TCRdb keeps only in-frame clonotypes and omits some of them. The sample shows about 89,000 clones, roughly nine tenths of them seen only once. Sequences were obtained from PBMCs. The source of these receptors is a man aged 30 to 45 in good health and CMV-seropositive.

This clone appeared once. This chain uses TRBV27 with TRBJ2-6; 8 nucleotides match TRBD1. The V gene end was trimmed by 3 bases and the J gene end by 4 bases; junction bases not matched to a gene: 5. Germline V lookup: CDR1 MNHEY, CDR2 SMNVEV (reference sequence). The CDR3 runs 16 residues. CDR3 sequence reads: CASSFSDRAGANVLTF. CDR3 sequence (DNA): TGTGCCAGCAGTTTCTCGGACAGGGCCGGGGCCAACGTCCTGACTTTC.

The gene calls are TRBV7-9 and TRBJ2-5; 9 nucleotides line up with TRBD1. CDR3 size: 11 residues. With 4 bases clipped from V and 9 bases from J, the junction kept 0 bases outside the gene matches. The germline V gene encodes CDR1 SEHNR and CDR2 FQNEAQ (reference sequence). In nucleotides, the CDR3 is TGTGCCAGCAGCTGGACAGGGGCCCAGTACTTC. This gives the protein CASSWTGAQYF.

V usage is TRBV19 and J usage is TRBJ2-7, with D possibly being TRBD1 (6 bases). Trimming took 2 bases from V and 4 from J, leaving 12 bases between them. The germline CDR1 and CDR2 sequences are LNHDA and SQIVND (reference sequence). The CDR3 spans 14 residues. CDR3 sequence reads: CASSIQGPGYEQYF. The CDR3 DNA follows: TGTGCCAGTAGTATACAGGGGCCGGGGTACGAGCAGTACTTC.

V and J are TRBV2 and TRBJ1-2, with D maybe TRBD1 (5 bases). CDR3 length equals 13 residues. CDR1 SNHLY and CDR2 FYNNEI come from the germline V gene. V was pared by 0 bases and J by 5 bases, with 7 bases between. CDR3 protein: CASSEAPGYGYTF. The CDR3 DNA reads TGTGCCAGCAGTGAAGCGCCAGGGTATGGCTACACCTTC.

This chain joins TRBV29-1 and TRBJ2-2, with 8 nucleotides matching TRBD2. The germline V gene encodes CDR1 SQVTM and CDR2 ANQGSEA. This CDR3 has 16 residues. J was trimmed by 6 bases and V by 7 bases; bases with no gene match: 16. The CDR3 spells CSAASGVAGSAGELFF. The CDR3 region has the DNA TGCAGCGCCGCCAGTGGAGTAGCGGGATCGGCCGGGGAGCTGTTTTTT.

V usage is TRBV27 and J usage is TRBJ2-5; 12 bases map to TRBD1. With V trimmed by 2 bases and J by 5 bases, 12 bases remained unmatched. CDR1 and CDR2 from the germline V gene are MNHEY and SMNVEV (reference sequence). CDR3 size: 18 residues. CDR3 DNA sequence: TGTGCCAGCAGTTTAGGGGGACAGGGGGCCACCCCGAGTGAGACCCAGTACTTC. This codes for CASSLGGQGATPSETQYF.

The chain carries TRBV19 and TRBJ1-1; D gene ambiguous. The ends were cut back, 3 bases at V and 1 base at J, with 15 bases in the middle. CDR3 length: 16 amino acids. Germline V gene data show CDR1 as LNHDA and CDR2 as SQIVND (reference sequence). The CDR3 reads CASSMVWSAGNTEAFF. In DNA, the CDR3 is TGTGCCAGTAGTATGGTCTGGTCAGCAGGGAACACTGAAGCTTTCTTT.

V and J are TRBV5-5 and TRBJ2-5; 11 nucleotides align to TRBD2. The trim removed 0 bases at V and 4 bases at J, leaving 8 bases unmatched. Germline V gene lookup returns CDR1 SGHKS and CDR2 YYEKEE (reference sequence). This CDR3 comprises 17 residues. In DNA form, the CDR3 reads TGTGCCAGCAGCTTGGTTCTAGCGGGAGGCGTGGGAGAGACCCAGTACTTC. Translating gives CASSLVLAGGVGETQYF.

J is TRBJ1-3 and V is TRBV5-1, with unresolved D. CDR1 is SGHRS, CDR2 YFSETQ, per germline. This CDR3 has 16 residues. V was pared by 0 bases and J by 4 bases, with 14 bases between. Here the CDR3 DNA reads TGCGCCAGCAGCTTGGGGACTATATACTCCGGAAACACCATATATTTT. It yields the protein CASSLGTIYSGNTIYF.

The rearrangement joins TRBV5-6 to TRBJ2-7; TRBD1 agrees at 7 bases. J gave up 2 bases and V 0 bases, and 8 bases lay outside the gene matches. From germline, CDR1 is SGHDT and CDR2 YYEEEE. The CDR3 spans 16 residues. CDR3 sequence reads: CASSLVKTGLPYEQYF. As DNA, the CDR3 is TGTGCCAGCAGCTTGGTTAAGACAGGGCTCCCCTACGAGCAGTACTTC.

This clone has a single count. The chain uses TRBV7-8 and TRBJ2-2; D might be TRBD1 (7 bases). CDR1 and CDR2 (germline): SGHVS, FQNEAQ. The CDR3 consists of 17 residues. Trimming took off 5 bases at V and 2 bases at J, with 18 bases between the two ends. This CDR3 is CASSHGGGSGNTGELFF. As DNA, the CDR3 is TGTGCCAGCAGCCATGGAGGGGGCTCCGGAAACACCGGGGAGCTGTTTTTT.

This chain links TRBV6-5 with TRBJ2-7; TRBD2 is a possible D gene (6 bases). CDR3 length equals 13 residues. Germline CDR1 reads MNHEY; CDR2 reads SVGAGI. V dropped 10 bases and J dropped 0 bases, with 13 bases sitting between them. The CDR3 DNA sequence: TGTGCCACTCAGCCGGGACTCTCCTACGAGCAGTACTTC. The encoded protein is CATQPGLSYEQYF.

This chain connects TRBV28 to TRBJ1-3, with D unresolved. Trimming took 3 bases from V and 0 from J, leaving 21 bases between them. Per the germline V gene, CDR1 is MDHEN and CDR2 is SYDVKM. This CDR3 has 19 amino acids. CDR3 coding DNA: TGTGCCAGCAGTTTCTTAAGGACGGTCGGAGGGATCTCTGGAAACACCATATATTTT. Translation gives CASSFLRTVGGISGNTIYF. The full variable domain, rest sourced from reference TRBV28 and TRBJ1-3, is DVKVTQSSRYLVKRTGEKVFLECVQDMDHENMFWYRQDPGLGLRLIYFSYDVKMKEKGDIPEGYSVSREKKERFSLILESASTNQTSMYLCASSFLRTVGGISGNTIYFGEGSWLTVV.

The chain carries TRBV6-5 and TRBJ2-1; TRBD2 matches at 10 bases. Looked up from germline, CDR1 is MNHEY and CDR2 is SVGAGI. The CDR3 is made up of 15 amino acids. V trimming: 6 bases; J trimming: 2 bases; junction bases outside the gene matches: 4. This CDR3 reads CASRMGLATYNEQFF. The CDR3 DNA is TGTGCCAGCAGGATGGGACTAGCGACCTACAATGAGCAGTTCTTC.

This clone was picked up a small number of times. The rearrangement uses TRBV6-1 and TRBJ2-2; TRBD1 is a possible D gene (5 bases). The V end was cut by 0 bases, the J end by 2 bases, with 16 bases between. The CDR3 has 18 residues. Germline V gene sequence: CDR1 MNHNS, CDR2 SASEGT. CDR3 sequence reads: CASSEAKLRVLNTGELFF. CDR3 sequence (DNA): TGTGCCAGCAGTGAAGCCAAACTCAGGGTCCTCAACACCGGGGAGCTGTTTTTT.

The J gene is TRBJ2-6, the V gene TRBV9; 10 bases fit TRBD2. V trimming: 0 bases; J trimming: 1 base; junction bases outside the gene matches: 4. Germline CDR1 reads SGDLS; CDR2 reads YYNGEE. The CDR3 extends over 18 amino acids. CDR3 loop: CASSVASGSLSGANVLTF. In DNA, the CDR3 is TGTGCCAGCAGCGTAGCTAGCGGGAGTCTGTCTGGGGCCAACGTCCTGACTTTC.

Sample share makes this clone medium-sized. DNA for the CDR3: TGTGCCAGCAGCCCACAGGGTAACACCATATATTTT. This gives the protein CASSPQGNTIYF. The rearrangement links TRBV7-6 to TRBJ1-3; TRBD1 is a possible D gene (6 bases). The CDR3 covers 12 residues. In germline, CDR1 is SGHVS, CDR2 FNYEAQ. V gave up 5 bases and J gave up 7 bases, with 9 bases separating them.

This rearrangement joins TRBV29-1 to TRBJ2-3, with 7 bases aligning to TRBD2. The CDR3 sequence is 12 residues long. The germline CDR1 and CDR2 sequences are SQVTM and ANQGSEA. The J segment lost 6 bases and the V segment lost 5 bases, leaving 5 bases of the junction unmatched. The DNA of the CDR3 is TGCAGCGTTAGCGAGGGAGGGGATACGCAGTATTTT. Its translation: CSVSEGGDTQYF.

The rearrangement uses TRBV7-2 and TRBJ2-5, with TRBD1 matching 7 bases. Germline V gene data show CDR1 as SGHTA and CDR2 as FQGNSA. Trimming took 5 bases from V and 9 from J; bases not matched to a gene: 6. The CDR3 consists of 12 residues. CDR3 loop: CASSQDRRAQYF. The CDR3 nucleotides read TGTGCCAGCAGCCAGGACAGGCGGGCCCAGTACTTC.

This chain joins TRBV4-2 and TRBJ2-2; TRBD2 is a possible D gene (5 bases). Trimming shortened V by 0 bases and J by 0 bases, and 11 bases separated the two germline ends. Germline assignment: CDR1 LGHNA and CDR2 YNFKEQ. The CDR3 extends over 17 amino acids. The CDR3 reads CASSQDLDGTNTGELFF. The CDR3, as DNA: TGTGCCAGCAGCCAAGATCTGGACGGGACGAACACCGGGGAGCTGTTTTTT.

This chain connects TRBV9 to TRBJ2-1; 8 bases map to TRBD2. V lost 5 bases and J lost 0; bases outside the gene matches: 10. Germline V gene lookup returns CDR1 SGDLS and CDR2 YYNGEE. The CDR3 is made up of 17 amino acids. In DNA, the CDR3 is TGTGCCAGCAGTGAGCTAGCGGGTCTTAGCTCCTACAATGAGCAGTTCTTC. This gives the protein CASSELAGLSSYNEQFF.

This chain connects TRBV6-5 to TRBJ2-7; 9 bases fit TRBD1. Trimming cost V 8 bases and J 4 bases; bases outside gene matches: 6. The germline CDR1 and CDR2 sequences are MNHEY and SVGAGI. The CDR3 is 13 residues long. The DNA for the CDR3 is TGTGCCAGCCGACGGACAGGGGCATACGAGCAGTACTTC. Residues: CASRRTGAYEQYF.

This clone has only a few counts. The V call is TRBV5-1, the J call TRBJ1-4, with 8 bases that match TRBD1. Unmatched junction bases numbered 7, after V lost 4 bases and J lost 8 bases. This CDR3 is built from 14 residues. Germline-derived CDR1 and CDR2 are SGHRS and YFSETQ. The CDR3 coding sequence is TGCGCCAGCAGCCACAGGGGGAGGGACGAAAAACTGTTTTTT. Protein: CASSHRGRDEKLFF.

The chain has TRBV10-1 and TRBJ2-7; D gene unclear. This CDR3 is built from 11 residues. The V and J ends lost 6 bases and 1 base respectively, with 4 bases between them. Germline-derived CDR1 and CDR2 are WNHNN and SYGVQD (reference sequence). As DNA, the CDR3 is TGCGCCAGCAGCCCATCCTACGAGCAGTACTTC. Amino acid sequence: CASSPSYEQYF.

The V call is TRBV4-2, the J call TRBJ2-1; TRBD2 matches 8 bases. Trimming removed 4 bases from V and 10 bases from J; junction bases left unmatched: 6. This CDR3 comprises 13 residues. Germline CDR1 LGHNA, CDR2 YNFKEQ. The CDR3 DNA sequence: TGTGCCAGCAGCCCCCCCGGGACTAGGGAGCAGTTCTTC. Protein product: CASSPPGTREQFF.

The CDR3 DNA reads TGTGCCTGGAGTGTAGGTGGGAGAGGAGAGACCCAGTACTTC. Translating it yields CAWSVGGRGETQYF. The rearrangement joins TRBV30 to TRBJ2-5; tentative D call: TRBD2 (5 bases). CDR1 is GTSNPN, CDR2 SVGIG, per germline (reference sequence). Deletions cut 0 bases from V and 4 bases from J, with 12 bases between. The CDR3 sequence is 14 residues long. The whole variable domain, remainder taken from reference TRBV30 and TRBJ2-5, is SQTIHQWPATLVQPVGSPLSLECTVEGTSNPNLYWYRQAAGRGLQLLFYSVGIGQISSEVPQNLSASRPQDRQFILSSKKLLLSDSGFYLCAWSVGGRGETQYFGPGTRLLVL.

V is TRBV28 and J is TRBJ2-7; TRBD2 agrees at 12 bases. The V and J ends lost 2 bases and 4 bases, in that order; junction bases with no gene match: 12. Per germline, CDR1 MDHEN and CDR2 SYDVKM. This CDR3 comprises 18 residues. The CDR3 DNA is TGTGCCAGCAGTTTACCAGGGGCCACTAGCGGGAGGAGGTACGAGCAGTACTTC. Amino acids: CASSLPGATSGRRYEQYF.